The following is a TCR beta chain sequence with its context. This entry belongs to a study of blood T cell repertoires in COVID-19. Study-level background: The United States, Italy and Spain supplied acute and convalescent COVID-19 samples. T cells, B-cell-depleted T cells, or PBMCs provided the cDNA or gDNA that served as material.

From germline, CDR1 is SGHNT and CDR2 YYREEE (reference sequence). Trimming stripped 3 bases from V and 8 bases from J, with 5 bases between. The CDR3 is 10 amino acids. In the source study's methods: Nucleated cell counts were estimated from reference gene primer amplification. Data came from immunoSEQ multiplex PCR; TCRdb stores just in-frame clones and leaves some out. That table is the source of V, J and clone size, and D and trimming were worked out from the DNA. The sample holds approximately 250,000 clones, about 85% seen once. V usage is TRBV5-4 and J usage is TRBJ1-2, with D unresolved. The sample taken for sequencing was peripheral blood. This TCR was sampled from a man aged 18 to 29 with active or convalescent COVID-19. The CDR3 region has the DNA TGTGCCAGCAGCTGGGAGGGCTACACCTTC. Translating it yields CASSWEGYTF.